The 20 T cell receptor beta chains presented below share a single source sample, sequenced in a study of blood T cells in healthy people across ages. The second PCR ran about 6 to 12 cycles with a sample-barcoded 5' primer and J-beta primers. TCRdb passed the 5' RACE reads through MiXCR, listing each CDR3 protein once. The data hold almost 550,000 distinct CDR3 sequences, with 24% observed a single time. These data were also filed under a second study, of T cells of mothers and their children.

The source material was blood. The receptors here all came from a boy between 10 and 17 years old in good health.

There are a few counts of this clonotype. This chain joins TRBV28 and TRBJ2-5; no firm D call. The V gene's germline CDR1 is MDHEN and CDR2 SYDVKM. The CDR3 is 14 residues long. The ends were cut back, 4 bases at V and 2 bases at J, with 11 bases in the middle. The CDR3 DNA is TGTGCCAGCAGTTCCCCTTTGACACAAGAGACCCAGTACTTC. Translating gives CASSSPLTQETQYF.

This clonotype was recorded a few times. The chain links TRBV4-3 to TRBJ2-7, with D unclear. Germline V lookup: CDR1 LGHNA, CDR2 YSLEER. The CDR3 is made up of 14 amino acids. V lost 0 bases and J 3 bases, leaving 9 bases between the germline ends. The CDR3 spells CASSQDAVNYEQYF. CDR3 DNA: TGCGCCAGCAGCCAAGATGCAGTAAACTACGAGCAGTACTTC.

The V gene is TRBV28, the J gene TRBJ2-5, with TRBD2 identical over 7 bases. The CDR3 has 16 residues. V shed 4 bases and J 5 bases; nucleotides not matched to a gene: 13. The germline CDR1 and CDR2 sequences are MDHEN and SYDVKM. The CDR3 DNA sequence: TGTGCCAGCAGTTCCCTCCGAGCGGGGCTAAGGGAGACCCAGTACTTC. This translates into CASSSLRAGLRETQYF.

The V and J genes are TRBV12-3 or TRBV12-4 and TRBJ2-3; 7 nucleotides align to TRBD2. The ends lost 8 bases at V and 3 bases at J; junction bases unmatched: 20. This CDR3 has 18 amino acids. The CDR3 DNA sequence: TGTGCCAGCGTCTCGATTGATGGGAGGGCCCTCTTTACAGATACGCAGTATTTT. It encodes CASVSIDGRALFTDTQYF.

This clonotype was seen only a few times. The chain combines TRBV28 with TRBJ2-4; D possibly corresponds to TRBD2 (6 bases). The CDR3 is 17 residues long. Germline-derived CDR1 and CDR2 are MDHEN and SYDVKM. V shed 4 bases and J shed 1 base, with 17 bases lying between them. The CDR3 reads CASSSRVAAGAKNIQYF. CDR3 coding DNA: TGTGCCAGCAGTTCCAGGGTGGCGGCGGGGGCCAAAAACATTCAGTACTTC.

This clonotype was found a few times. The chain uses TRBV4-3 and TRBJ2-3; a weak D match, TRBD1 (6 bases). The CDR3 loop spans 16 amino acids. CDR1 is LGHNA and CDR2 is YSLEER in the germline V gene. The V and J ends lost 0 bases and 0 bases respectively, with 10 bases between them. In nucleotides, the CDR3 is TGCGCCAGCAGCCAAGAGGGGGACAAGAGCACAGATACGCAGTATTTT. It translates to CASSQEGDKSTDTQYF.

In this sample, this clonotype turned up many times. The chain links TRBV20-1 to TRBJ2-5, with D possibly being TRBD1 (6 bases). Trimming stripped 7 bases from V and 3 bases from J, with 9 bases between. The CDR3 loop spans 11 amino acids. The germline V gene encodes CDR1 DFQATT and CDR2 SNEGSKA (reference sequence). The CDR3 DNA reads TGCAGTGTGGGGGCTAAAGAGACCCAGTACTTC. Translating gives CSVGAKETQYF.

The gene calls are TRBV25-1 and TRBJ1-2; D unclear. This CDR3 has 13 amino acids. Germline V gene lookup returns CDR1 MGHDK and CDR2 SYGVNS. V was pared by 5 bases and J by 6 bases, with 13 bases between. The CDR3 DNA reads as TGTGCCAGCAGTCCCAACCCGGCCAATGGCTACACCTTC. Translation: CASSPNPANGYTF.

This chain connects TRBV29-1 to TRBJ2-3, with a weak D call TRBD1 (5 bases). Trimming left V 3 bases short and J 2 bases short, with 9 bases between. CDR3 size: 13 residues. Looked up from germline, CDR1 is SQVTM and CDR2 is ANQGSEA. This CDR3 reads CSVEGRLTDTQYF. CDR3 coding DNA: TGCAGCGTTGAGGGGCGACTCACAGATACGCAGTATTTT.

This clonotype was observed a few times. The chain uses TRBV5-6 and TRBJ2-2, with D uncertain. V lost 3 bases, J lost 5 bases, and 8 bases lay in between. The germline CDR1 and CDR2 sequences are SGHDT and YYEEEE. CDR3 size: 13 residues. The CDR3 loop is CASSSVPTGELFF. CDR3 DNA sequence: TGTGCCAGCAGCTCCGTCCCTACCGGGGAGCTGTTTTTT.

This clonotype was seen at least ten times. The chain links TRBV18 to TRBJ1-4; no definite D call. The CDR3 is 13 amino acids. CDR1 and CDR2 from the germline V gene are KGHSH and LQKENI. V shed 4 bases and J shed 7 bases, with 10 bases lying between them. In DNA, the CDR3 is TGTGCCAGCTCACGGGAAACCGGTGAAAAACTGTTTTTT. It yields the protein CASSRETGEKLFF.

The J gene is TRBJ2-3, the V gene TRBV12-3 or TRBV12-4, with D perhaps TRBD2 (5 bases). This CDR3 contains 17 residues. V lost 4 bases to trimming and J lost 0 bases, with 17 bases between them. The CDR3 sequence is CASSSPVGAASTDTQYF. Written as DNA, the CDR3 is TGTGCCAGCAGTTCACCCGTAGGAGCGGCTAGCACAGATACGCAGTATTTT.

The sample holds one count of this clonotype. The rearrangement uses TRBV13 and TRBJ2-5; 13 positions match TRBD2. The V segment lost 5 bases and the J segment 3 bases; nucleotides outside the gene matches: 6. This CDR3 has 16 amino acids. Germline CDR1 PRHDT, CDR2 FYEKMQ (reference sequence). CDR3 in DNA: TGTGCCAGCAGCAAAACTAGCGGGGGGGTAAAAGAGACCCAGTACTTC. Protein: CASSKTSGGVKETQYF.

The chain couples TRBV27 to TRBJ2-2; TRBD1 aligns across 9 bases. The CDR3 consists of 15 residues. Looked up from germline, CDR1 is MNHEY and CDR2 is SMNVEV (reference sequence). Trimming took 4 bases from V and 6 from J; bases not matched to a gene: 6. DNA of the CDR3: TGTGCCAGCAGTTCATATGGGACAGGGCCCGGGGAGCTGTTTTTT. As protein: CASSSYGTGPGELFF.

The rearrangement joins TRBV4-3 to TRBJ1-6; possibly TRBD1 for D (5 bases). The ends were cut back, 0 bases at V and 7 bases at J, with 10 bases in the middle. This CDR3 has 15 amino acids. CDR1 is LGHNA and CDR2 is YSLEER in the germline V gene. CDR3 amino acids: CASSQENRPNSPLHF. CDR3 nucleotides: TGCGCCAGCAGCCAAGAAAACAGGCCCAATTCACCCCTCCACTTT.

The chain uses TRBV5-1 and TRBJ2-1; 8 bases match TRBD2. The germline CDR1 and CDR2 sequences are SGHRS and YFSETQ. With 4 bases clipped from V and 2 bases from J, the junction kept 8 bases outside the gene matches. The length of the CDR3 is 16 residues. The CDR3 DNA sequence: TGCGCCAGCAGCCGGACAGCGGGAGTCACCTACAATGAGCAGTTCTTC. Its protein is CASSRTAGVTYNEQFF. The full variable domain, its missing parts supplied by reference TRBV5-1 and TRBJ2-1, is KAGVTQTPRYLIKTRGQQVTLSCSPISGHRSVSWYQQTPGQGLQFLFEYFSETQRNKGNFPGRFSGRQFSNSRSEMNVSTLELGDSALYLCASSRTAGVTYNEQFFGPGTRLTVL.

This clonotype was seen a handful of times. This chain links TRBV12-3 or TRBV12-4 with TRBJ1-1; 7 nucleotides agree with TRBD1. The V segment lost 5 bases and the J segment 0 bases; nucleotides outside the gene matches: 6. The length of the CDR3 is 15 residues. In DNA form, the CDR3 reads TGTGCCAGCAGTCCCCTCAGGGGGGTGAACACTGAAGCTTTCTTT. Residues: CASSPLRGVNTEAFF.

The chain carries TRBV5-1 and TRBJ2-1, with a weak D call TRBD2 (6 bases). The CDR3 consists of 15 residues. Germline CDR1 SGHRS, CDR2 YFSETQ. Trimming took 4 bases from V and 0 from J, leaving 11 bases between them. CDR3 protein: CASSLIADSYNEQFF. In DNA form, the CDR3 reads TGCGCCAGCAGCCTTATAGCGGACTCCTACAATGAGCAGTTCTTC.

Points on this clonotype: The junction shows a germline mismatch at one end, possibly a read error. The rearrangement uses TRBV7-7 and TRBJ2-1, with TRBD2 identical over 13 bases. Matching the DNA end better, TRBJ2-5 makes the J call doubtful. Germline V gives CDR1 SSHAT, CDR2 FNYEAQ (reference sequence). The CDR3 runs to 13 residues. CDR3 loop: CASSPGTSGAQYF. As DNA, the CDR3 is TGTGCTAGCAGCCCGGGGACTAGCGGGGCCCAGTACTTC.

The rearrangement uses TRBV24-1 and TRBJ2-1; D ambiguous. Germline assignment: CDR1 KGHDR and CDR2 SFDVKD. Trimming left V 3 bases short and J 2 bases short, with 13 bases between. This CDR3 comprises 16 residues. CDR3 nucleotides: TGTGCCACCAGTGATCCATTGCTCCGGCCCTACAATGAGCAGTTCTTC. It codes for CATSDPLLRPYNEQFF.